This TCR beta chain originates from a study of OX40 agonist ivuxolimab in advanced cancers. Across the study: Patients received ivuxolimab, an agonistic anti-OX40 (CD134) antibody. Study results and limitations: Certain nonresponding patients likewise had low normalized T-cell clonal expansion.

In regard to this clone: Its antigen is as yet unknown.

Using immunoSEQ multiplex PCR, the repertoire was profiled, and TCRdb retains in-frame clones only, with some absent. The table shows over 50,000 clones, with over 80% occurring only once. Autoimmune disease history or systemic immunosuppression led to patient exclusion. Germline values: CDR1 MNHNS, CDR2 SASEGT. This CDR3 region has 15 residues. The V end lost 5 bases, the J end lost 1 base, and 14 bases lay between the germline ends. The clonotype comes from an adult with an advanced solid tumor such as melanoma, head and neck, liver or kidney cancer. This chain links TRBV6-1 with TRBJ2-5; D possibly matches TRBD1 or TRBD2 (5 bases each). Sample: CD4+ or CD8+ T cells sorted from blood, taken in a trial of the OX40 agonist ivuxolimab. CDR3 sequence (DNA): TGTGCCAGCAGTCTTGGGACCGCCTTCCAAGAGACCCAGTACTTC. Its protein is CASSLGTAFQETQYF.